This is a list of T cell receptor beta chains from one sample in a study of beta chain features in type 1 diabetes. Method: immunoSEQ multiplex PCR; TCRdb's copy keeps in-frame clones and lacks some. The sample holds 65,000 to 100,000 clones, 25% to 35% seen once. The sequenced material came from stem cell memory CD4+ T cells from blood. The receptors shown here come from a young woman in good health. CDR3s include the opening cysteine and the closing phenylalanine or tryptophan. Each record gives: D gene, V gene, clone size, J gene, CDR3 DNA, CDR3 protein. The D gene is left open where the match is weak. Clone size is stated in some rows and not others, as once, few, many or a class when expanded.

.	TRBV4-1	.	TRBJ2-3	TGCGCCAGCAGCCAACCCGAGAGGACAGATACGCAGTATTTT	CASSQPERTDTQYF
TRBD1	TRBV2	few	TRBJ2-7	TGTGCCAGTAAAAGGGAACAGGGGACCCTAGCCTACGAGCAGTACTTC	CASKREQGTLAYEQYF
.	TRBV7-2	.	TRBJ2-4	TGTGCCAGCAGCTCCTCGACAGTTCCCAACATTCAGTACTTC	CASSSSTVPNIQYF
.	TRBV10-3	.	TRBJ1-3	TGTGCCATCAGTGACACGGGAATCCGAAACACCATATATTTT	CAISDTGIRNTIYF
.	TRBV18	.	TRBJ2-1	TGTGCCAGCTCACCAGGCCTAGATGATAGGTTCTTC	CASSPGLDDRFF
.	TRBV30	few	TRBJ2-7	TGTGCCGGATTTTCCACAGAATCCTACGAGCAGTACTTC	CAGFSTESYEQYF
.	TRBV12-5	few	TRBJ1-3	TGTGCTAGTGGTTCGAACGAGGGAAACACCATATATTTT	CASGSNEGNTIYF
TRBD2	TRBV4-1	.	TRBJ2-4	TGCGCCAGCAGTCCCATGGGAGGGGCGGGAGCCAAAAACATTCAGTACTTC	CASSPMGGAGAKNIQYF
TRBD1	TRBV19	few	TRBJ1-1	TGTGCCAGTAGTACCCTACAGGGGGCGGTCAGTAACACTGAAGCTTTCTTT	CASSTLQGAVSNTEAFF
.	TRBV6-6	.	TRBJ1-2	TGTGCCAGCAGTGTAGGGAGGGGGTATGGCTACACCTTC	CASSVGRGYGYTF
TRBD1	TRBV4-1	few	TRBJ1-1	TGCGCCAGCAGCAGGACCTCCAACAGGGGGAGGGTCTGGATGAACACTGAAGCTTTCTTT	CASSRTSNRGRVWMNTEAFF
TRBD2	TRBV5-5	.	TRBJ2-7	TGTGCCAGCAGCCCGGGGACTAGCGGATACGAGCAGTACTTC	CASSPGTSGYEQYF
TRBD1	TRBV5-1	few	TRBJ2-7	TGCGCCGGCGGACAGGGATCGTGGGAGCAGTACTTC	CAGGQGSWEQYF
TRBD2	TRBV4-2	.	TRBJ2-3	TGTGCCAGCAGCCGAAATCCTAGCGGGGGGGCGACAGATACGCAGTATTTT	CASSRNPSGGATDTQYF
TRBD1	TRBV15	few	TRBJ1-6	TGTGCCACCAGCGAAGGAGCACAGGGGCGCTCACCCCTCCACTTT	CATSEGAQGRSPLHF
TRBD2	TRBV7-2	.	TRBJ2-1	TGTGCCAGCAGCTCCTATAGCGGGAGGGGCTCGGAGCAGTTCTTC	CASSSYSGRGSEQFF
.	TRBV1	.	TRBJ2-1	TGCACCAGCAGCCCTCCCCCCTCTAGCGGGAGTCAACCTATTTACAATGAGCAGTTCTTC	CTSSPPPSSGSQPIYNEQFF
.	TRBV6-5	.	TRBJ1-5	TGTGCCAGCAGGAAAGGCGGGCACAATCAGCCCCAGCATTTT	CASRKGGHNQPQHF
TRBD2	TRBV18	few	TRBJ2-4	TGTGCCAGCTCACCACCGAGTCAGGCGCGGGGGGCCGTTGGAAACATTCAGTACTTC	CASSPPSQARGAVGNIQYF
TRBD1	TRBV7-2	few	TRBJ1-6	TGTGCCAGCAGCCTCGACAGGGACTTTACACCCCTCCACTTT	CASSLDRDFTPLHF
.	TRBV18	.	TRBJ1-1	TGTGCCAGCTCAGTCGGAAAGGGAGGGACTGAAGCTTTCTTT	CASSVGKGGTEAFF
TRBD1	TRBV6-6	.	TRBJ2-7	TGTGCCAGCAGTTACGTCGGGACAGCTTCCTACGAGCAGTACTTC	CASSYVGTASYEQYF
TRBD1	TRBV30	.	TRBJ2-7	TGTGCCTGGCGGGGACAGGGAAGTAGCGAGCAGTACTTC	CAWRGQGSSEQYF
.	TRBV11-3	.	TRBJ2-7	TGTGCCAGCAGCCGTCTACAGGCCACCTACGAGCAGTACTTC	CASSRLQATYEQYF
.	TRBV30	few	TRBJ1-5	TGTGCCTCCGGCGGCGAGGGGGGCAATCAGCCCCAGCATTTT	CASGGEGGNQPQHF
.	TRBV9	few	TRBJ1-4	TGTGCCAGCAGCGTGGCCACAGGGAATAACGAAAAACTGTTTTTT	CASSVATGNNEKLFF
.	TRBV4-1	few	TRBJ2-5	TGCGCCAGCAGCCAAGAACAGGAGGGCCGGCAGACCCAGTACTTC	CASSQEQEGRQTQYF
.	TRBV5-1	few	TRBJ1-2	TGCGCCAGCAGCTTGGCCGACACCAACTATGGCTACACCTTC	CASSLADTNYGYTF
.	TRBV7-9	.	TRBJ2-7	TGTGCCAGCAGCTTACAAGGGGGATCCTACGAGCAGTACTTC	CASSLQGGSYEQYF
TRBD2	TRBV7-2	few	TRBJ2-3	TGTGCCAGCAGCTTAGAACTAGCGGGTAATACGCAGTATTTT	CASSLELAGNTQYF
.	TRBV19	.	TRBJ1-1	TGTGCCAGTACCGTCGACGCCCAGGGGCCAGCTTTCTTT	CASTVDAQGPAFF
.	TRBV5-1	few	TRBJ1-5	TGCGCCAGCAGCTTGTCCGGGTCAGGGGATCAGCCCCAGCATTTT	CASSLSGSGDQPQHF
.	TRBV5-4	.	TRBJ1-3	TGTGCCAGCAGCCTCGACACGCTCTCTGGAAACACCATATATTTT	CASSLDTLSGNTIYF
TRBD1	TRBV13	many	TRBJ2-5	TGTGCCAGCAGCAAAAGACAGGGGGAGACCCAGTACTTC	CASSKRQGETQYF
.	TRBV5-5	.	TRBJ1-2	TGTGCCAGCAGCACAGTACGGGACATACACTATGGCTACACCTTC	CASSTVRDIHYGYTF
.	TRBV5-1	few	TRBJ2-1	TGCGCCAGCAGCAATTGGGGGGCGACAGGGGAGCAGTTCTTC	CASSNWGATGEQFF
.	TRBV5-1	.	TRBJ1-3	TGCGCCAGCAGCTCCTCCTGGCGAGGATCTGGAAACACCATATATTTT	CASSSSWRGSGNTIYF
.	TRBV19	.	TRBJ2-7	TGTGCCAGTAGTTCAACGAGGTCGTCCTACGAGCAGTACTTC	CASSSTRSSYEQYF
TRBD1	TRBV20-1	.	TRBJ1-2	TGCAATGTTCCGGGACAGTTGGGCTACACCTTC	CNVPGQLGYTF
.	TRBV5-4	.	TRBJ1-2	TGTGCCAGCAGCTTGGCGGGGGTCTATGACTACACCTTC	CASSLAGVYDYTF
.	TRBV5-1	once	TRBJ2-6	TGCGCCAGCAGCCTTATTTACCTCGGGGCTGGGGCCAACGTCCTGACTTTC	CASSLIYLGAGANVLTF
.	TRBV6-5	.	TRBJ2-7	TGTGCCAGCAGTTACCGGGAAGAGCAGTACTTC	CASSYREEQYF
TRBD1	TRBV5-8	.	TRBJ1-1	TGTGCCAGCAGCCGGGGACAGGTTAACACTGAAGCTTTCTTT	CASSRGQVNTEAFF
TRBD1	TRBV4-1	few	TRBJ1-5	TGCGCCAGCAGCCACCCGGACAGGGGTGGCAATCAGCCCCAGCATTTT	CASSHPDRGGNQPQHF
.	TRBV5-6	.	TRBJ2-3	TGTGCCAGCCTCGAGAGGAGCACAGATACGCAGTATTTT	CASLERSTDTQYF
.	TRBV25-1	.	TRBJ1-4	TGTGCCAGCAGTGACCCCCGGGGAGGGGAAAAACTGTTTTTT	CASSDPRGGEKLFF
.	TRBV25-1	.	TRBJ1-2	TGTGCCAGCACTAAAGGGGACACTAACTATGGCTACACCTTC	CASTKGDTNYGYTF
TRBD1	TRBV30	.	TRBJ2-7	TGTGCCTGGACCCGACAGGGAATCTACGAGCAGTACTTC	CAWTRQGIYEQYF
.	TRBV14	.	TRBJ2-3	TGTGCCAGCAGCCAAGGTATAGCCCTCAGCACAGATACGCAGTATTTT	CASSQGIALSTDTQYF
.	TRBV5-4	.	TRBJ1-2	TGTGCCAGCAGCTTAGACGACATGGGGGGTGGCTACACCTTC	CASSLDDMGGGYTF
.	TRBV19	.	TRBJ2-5	TGTGCCAGTAGTATTGGGCAGTCTCAAGAGACCCAGTACTTC	CASSIGQSQETQYF
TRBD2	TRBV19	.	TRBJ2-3	TGTGCCAGTAGCCAGACTAGCGGGGGGCCACGCACAGATACGCAGTATTTT	CASSQTSGGPRTDTQYF
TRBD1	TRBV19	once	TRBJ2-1	TGTGCCAGTAGCGCCAGACAGGGGGGTTACAATGAGCAGTTCTTC	CASSARQGGYNEQFF
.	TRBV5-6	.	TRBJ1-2	TGTGCCAGCAGCCTGACCGGGCCCAGGGTCTATGGCTACACCTTC	CASSLTGPRVYGYTF
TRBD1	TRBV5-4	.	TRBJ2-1	TGTGCCAGCAGCAAGGGACAGGGGATACCCTACAATGAGCAGTTCTTC	CASSKGQGIPYNEQFF
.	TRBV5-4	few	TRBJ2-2	TGTGCCAGCAGCTTGGGGGCGGGCACCGGGGAGCTGTTTTTT	CASSLGAGTGELFF
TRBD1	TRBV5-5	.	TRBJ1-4	TGTGCCAGCAGCTTACCGGGACAGGGGTTTGAAAAACTGTTTTTT	CASSLPGQGFEKLFF
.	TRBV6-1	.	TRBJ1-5	TGTGCCAGCAGCGACGCAGGGGTCACATATCAGCCCCAGCATTTT	CASSDAGVTYQPQHF